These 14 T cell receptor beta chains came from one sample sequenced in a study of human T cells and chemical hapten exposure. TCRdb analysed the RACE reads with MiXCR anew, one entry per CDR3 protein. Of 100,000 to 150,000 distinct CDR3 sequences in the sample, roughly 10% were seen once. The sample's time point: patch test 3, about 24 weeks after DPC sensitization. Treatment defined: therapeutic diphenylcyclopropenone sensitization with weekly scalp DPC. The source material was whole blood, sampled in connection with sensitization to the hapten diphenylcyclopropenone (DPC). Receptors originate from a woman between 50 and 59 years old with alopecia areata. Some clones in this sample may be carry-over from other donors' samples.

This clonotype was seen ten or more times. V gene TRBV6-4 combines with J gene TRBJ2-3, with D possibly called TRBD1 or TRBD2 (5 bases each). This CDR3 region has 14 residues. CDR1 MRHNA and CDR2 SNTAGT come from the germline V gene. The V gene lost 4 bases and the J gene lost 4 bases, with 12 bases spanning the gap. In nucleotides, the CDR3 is TGTGCCAGCAGTGCGGTGAGGGGAGCAGATACGCAGTATTTT. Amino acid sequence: CASSAVRGADTQYF.

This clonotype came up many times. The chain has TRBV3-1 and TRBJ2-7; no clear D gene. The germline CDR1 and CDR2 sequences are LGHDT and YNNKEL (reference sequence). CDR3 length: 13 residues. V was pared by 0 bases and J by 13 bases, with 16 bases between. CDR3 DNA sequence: TGTGCCAGCAGCCAAGATATTCGGAGCTACTTATACTTC. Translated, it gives CASSQDIRSYLYF.

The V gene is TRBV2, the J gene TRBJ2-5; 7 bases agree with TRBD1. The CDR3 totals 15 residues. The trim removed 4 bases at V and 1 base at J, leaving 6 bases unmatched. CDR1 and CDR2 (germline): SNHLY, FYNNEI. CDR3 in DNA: TGTGCCAGCAGTGTACAGGGGCTAGGCCAAGAGACCCAGTACTTC. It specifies CASSVQGLGQETQYF.

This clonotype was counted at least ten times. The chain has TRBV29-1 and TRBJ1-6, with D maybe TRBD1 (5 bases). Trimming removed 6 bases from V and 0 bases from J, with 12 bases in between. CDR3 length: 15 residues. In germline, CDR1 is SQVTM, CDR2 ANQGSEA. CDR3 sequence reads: CSVSWGSSYNSPLHF. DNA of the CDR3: TGCAGCGTCTCGTGGGGCAGCTCCTATAATTCACCCCTCCACTTT.

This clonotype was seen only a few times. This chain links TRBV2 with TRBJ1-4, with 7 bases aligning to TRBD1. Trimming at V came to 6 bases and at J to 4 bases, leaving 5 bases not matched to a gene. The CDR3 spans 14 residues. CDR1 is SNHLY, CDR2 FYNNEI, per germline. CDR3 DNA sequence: TGTGCCAGCAGGCGGACAGGCGATAATGAAAAACTGTTTTTT. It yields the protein CASRRTGDNEKLFF.

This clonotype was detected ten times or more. The CDR3 sequence is CASIPGGGMGNQPQHF. Written as DNA, the CDR3 is TGTGCCAGCATCCCAGGGGGGGGCATGGGCAATCAGCCCCAGCATTTT. The chain is built from TRBV28 and TRBJ1-5, with TRBD1 identical over 7 bases. CDR1 is MDHEN and CDR2 is SYDVKM in the germline V gene. The CDR3 has 16 amino acids. Losses at the gene ends were 7 bases for V and 2 bases for J; bases not matched to a gene: 11.

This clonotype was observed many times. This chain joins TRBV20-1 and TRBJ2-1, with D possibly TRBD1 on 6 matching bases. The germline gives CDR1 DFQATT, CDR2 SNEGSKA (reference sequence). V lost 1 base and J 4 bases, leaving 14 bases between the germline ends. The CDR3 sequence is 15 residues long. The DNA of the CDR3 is TGCAGTGCTAGAGGTCGGTCGGACAGATACAATGAGCAGTTCTTC. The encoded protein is CSARGRSDRYNEQFF.

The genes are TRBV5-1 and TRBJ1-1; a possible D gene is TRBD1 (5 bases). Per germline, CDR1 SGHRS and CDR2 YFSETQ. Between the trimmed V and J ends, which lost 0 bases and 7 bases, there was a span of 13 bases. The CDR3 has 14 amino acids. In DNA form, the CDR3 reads TGCGCCAGCAGCTTGGAAGGGACGACTATTGAAGCTTTCTTT. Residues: CASSLEGTTIEAFF.

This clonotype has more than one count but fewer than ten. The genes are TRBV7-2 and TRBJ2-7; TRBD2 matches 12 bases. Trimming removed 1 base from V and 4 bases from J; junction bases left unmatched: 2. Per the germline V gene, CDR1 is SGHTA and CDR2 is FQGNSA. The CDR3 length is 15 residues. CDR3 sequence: CASSLGLAGVYEQYF. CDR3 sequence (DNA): TGTGCCAGCAGCTTAGGACTAGCGGGAGTATACGAGCAGTACTTC. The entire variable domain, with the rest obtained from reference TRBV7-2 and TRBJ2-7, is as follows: GAGVSQSPSNKVTEKGKDVELRCDPISGHTALYWYRQSLGQGLEFLIYFQGNSAPDKSGLPSDRFSAERTGGSVSTLTIQRTQQEDSAVYLCASSLGLAGVYEQYFGPGTRLTVT.

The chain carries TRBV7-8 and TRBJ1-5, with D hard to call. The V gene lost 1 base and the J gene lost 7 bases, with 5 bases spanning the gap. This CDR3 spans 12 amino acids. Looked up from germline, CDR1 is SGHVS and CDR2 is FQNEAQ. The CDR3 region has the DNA TGTGCCAGCAGCTTAGTAAGCCAGCCCCAGCATTTT. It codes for CASSLVSQPQHF.

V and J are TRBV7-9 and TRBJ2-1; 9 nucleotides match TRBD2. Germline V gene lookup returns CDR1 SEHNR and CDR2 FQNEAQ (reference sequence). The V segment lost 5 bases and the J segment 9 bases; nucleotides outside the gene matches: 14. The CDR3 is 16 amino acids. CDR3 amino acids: CASSEGGGGALGEQFF. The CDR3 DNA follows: TGTGCCAGCAGCGAAGGGGGCGGGGGGGCATTGGGTGAGCAGTTCTTC.

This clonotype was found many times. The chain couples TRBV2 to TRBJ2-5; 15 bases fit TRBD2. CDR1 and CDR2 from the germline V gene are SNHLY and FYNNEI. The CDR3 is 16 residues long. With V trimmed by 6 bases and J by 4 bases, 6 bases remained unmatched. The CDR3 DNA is TGTGCCAGCAGCGCCGGGACTAGCGGGAGGTTAGAGACCCAGTACTTC. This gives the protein CASSAGTSGRLETQYF.

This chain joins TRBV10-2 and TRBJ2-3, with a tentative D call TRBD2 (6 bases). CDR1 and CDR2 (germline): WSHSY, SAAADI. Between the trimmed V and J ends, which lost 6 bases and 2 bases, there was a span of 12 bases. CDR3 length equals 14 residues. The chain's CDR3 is CASSRVRDTDTQYF. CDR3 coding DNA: TGCGCCAGCAGCAGGGTGCGGGACACAGATACGCAGTATTTT.

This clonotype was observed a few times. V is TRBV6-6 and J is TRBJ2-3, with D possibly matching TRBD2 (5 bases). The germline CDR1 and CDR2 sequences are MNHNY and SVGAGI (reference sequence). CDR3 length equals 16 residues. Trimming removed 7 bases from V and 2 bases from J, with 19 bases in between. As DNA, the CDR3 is TGTGCCAGCACCCGGGGTAAAGTAAGGTACACAGATACGCAGTATTTT. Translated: CASTRGKVRYTDTQYF.